A selection of T cell receptor beta chains follows, all from one sample in a study of PD-1 blockade in classical Hodgkin lymphoma. The method was immunoSEQ multiplex PCR; TCRdb's version includes in-frame clones alone and lacks a portion of them. The table has over 3,000 clones, around 66% seen once. Sequencing was performed on peripheral blood mononuclear cells (PBMCs), taken before the fourth cycle of nivolumab. These receptors were collected from a human donor with classical Hodgkin lymphoma. Each CDR3 is given with its conserved first and last residue. D genes are given only for firm matches. Where a row states a size, it is once, few, many or the class of an expanded clone; other rows omit it.

TRBJ2-3 - - TRBV4-3 CASSQDSSTDTQYF TGCGCCAGCAGCCAAGACAGTAGCACAGATACGCAGTATTTT
TRBJ2-7 - - TRBV15 CATSRVTVSSYEQYF TGTGCCACCAGCAGAGTCACGGTGAGCTCCTACGAGCAGTACTTC
TRBJ1-1 - - TRBV7-2 CASSPFTEAFF TGTGCCAGCAGCCCATTCACTGAAGCTTTCTTT
TRBJ2-2 TRBD1 - TRBV6-6 CASRVGQGRAGELFF TGTGCCAGCAGAGTGGGACAGGGTAGAGCCGGGGAGCTGTTTTTT
TRBJ1-6 - - TRBV5-3 CARSFRSSYNSPLHF TGTGCCAGAAGCTTCAGAAGCTCCTATAATTCACCCCTCCACTTT
TRBJ2-3 - - TRBV5-1 CASSLEGKSTQYF TGCGCCAGCAGCTTGGAAGGAAAATCGACGCAGTATTTT
TRBJ2-3 - few TRBV14 CASSQDRGARTDTQYF TGTGCCAGCAGCCAAGATAGGGGGGCTCGCACAGATACGCAGTATTTT
TRBJ2-6 TRBD2 once TRBV28 CASSSCEPSGQRELANVLTF TGTGCCAGCAGTTCATGTGAGCCGTCAGGACAGCGGGAGTTGGCCAACGTCCTGACTTTC
TRBJ1-2 - - TRBV2 CASSVYRDNYGYTF TGTGCCAGCAGTGTATACAGGGATAACTATGGCTACACCTTC
TRBJ1-1 - - TRBV6-1 CASSVSHPGSTEAFF TGTGCCAGCAGTGTGTCCCATCCGGGGAGCACTGAAGCTTTCTTT
TRBJ1-3 - - TRBV9 CAREQRFLPGTASTGGNTIYF TGTGCCAGAGAGCAAAGATTCTTACCCGGGACCGCGTCTACAGGAGGAAACACCATATATTTT
TRBJ1-1 - few TRBV15 CATSRGGLNTEAFF TGTGCCACCAGCAGGGGGGGTTTAAACACTGAAGCTTTCTTT
TRBJ2-7 - few TRBV6-5 CASSFSSYEQYF TGTGCCAGCAGTTTTAGCTCCTACGAGCAGTACTTC
TRBJ1-6 - - TRBV7-2 CASSLDQGSLYNSPLHF TGTGCCAGCAGCTTAGATCAGGGCAGCCTCTATAATTCACCCCTCCACTTT
TRBJ2-5 TRBD1 medium-sized TRBV27 CASSSLTGSGETQYF TGTGCCAGCAGTTCACTGACAGGGTCTGGAGAGACCCAGTACTTC
TRBJ1-1 - few TRBV29-1 CSVGSRRGDTEAFF TGCAGCGTTGGGTCCAGGCGAGGGGACACTGAAGCTTTCTTT
TRBJ1-2 - - TRBV27 CASKSGGTNYGYTF TGTGCCAGCAAATCGGGGGGTACTAACTATGGCTACACCTTC
TRBJ1-2 TRBD1 - TRBV5-8 CASSLVRTGGNYGYTF TGTGCCAGCAGCTTGGTACGGACAGGGGGGAACTATGGCTACACCTTC
TRBJ1-1 TRBD1 - TRBV7-6 CASSQGQGVNTEAFF TGTGCCAGCAGCCAGGGACAGGGGGTGAACACTGAAGCTTTCTTT
TRBJ1-1 - - TRBV2 CASRADRNTEAFF TGTGCCAGCAGGGCGGACAGAAACACTGAAGCTTTCTTT